The T cell receptor beta chain under discussion was sequenced for a study of identical twins. TCRdb reanalysed the 5' RACE reads using MiXCR and keeps one entry per CDR3 protein. Found here are roughly 770,000 distinct CDR3 sequences, roughly 18% of them singletons; the top ten hold less than 15%. CDR3 size: 15 residues. With V trimmed by 1 base and J by 6 bases, 3 bases remained unmatched. Germline CDR1 and CDR2: LGHNA and YSLEER. The same data also contributed to another study, on T cells expressing NK-cell markers.

The sample consisted of PBMCs. The clonotype was recovered from a woman under 30 in good health. V and J are TRBV4-3 and TRBJ2-1; 10 bases are a match to TRBD2. The CDR3 DNA is TGCGCCAGCAGCCAAGGGGCTAGCGGGAGCAATGAGCAGTTCTTC. Translation gives CASSQGASGSNEQFF.